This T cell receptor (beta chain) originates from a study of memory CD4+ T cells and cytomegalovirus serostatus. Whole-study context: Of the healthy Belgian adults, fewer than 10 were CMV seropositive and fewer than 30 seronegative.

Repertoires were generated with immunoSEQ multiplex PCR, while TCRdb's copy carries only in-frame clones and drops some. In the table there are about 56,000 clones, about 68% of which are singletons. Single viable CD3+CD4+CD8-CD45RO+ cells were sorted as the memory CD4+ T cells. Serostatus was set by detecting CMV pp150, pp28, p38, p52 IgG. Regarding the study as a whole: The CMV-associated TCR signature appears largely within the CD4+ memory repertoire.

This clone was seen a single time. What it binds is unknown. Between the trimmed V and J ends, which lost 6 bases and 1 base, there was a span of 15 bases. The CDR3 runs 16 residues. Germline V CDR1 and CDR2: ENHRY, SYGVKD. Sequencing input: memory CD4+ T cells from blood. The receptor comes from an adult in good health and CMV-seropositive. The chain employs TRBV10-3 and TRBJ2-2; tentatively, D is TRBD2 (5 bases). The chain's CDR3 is CAIRDSTRGNTGELFF. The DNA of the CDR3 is TGTGCCATCAGGGACTCAACCCGAGGGAACACCGGGGAGCTGTTTTTT.